This T cell receptor (beta chain) was obtained from a study of cytomegalovirus exposure and HLA in healthy donors. The table came from immunoSEQ multiplex PCR; TCRdb's copy has only in-frame clones and leaves some out. Of about 70,000 clones in the sample, roughly 94% were seen once. The CDR3 consists of 13 residues. The germline V and J ends were trimmed by 6 bases and 5 bases, with 14 bases remaining between them. CDR1 is ENHRY and CDR2 is SYGVKD in the germline V gene. The source of this sequence is a man in his late teens or twenties in good health and CMV-seropositive. Sequencing was done on a sample of PBMCs. The J gene is TRBJ2-7, the V gene TRBV10-3; the D gene is possibly TRBD1 (6 bases). For the CDR3, the DNA is TGTGCCATCAGGCCCTCGGGACAAGACGAGCAGTACTTC. This translates into CAIRPSGQDEQYF.